This T cell receptor beta chain was retrieved from a study of CDR3 diversity in severe acne. This clonotype was seen just once. A read error may account for a junction end that differs from germline. TCRdb called the PCR reads again in MiXCR, with one record for every CDR3 protein. The table has more than 80,000 distinct CDR3 sequences, under 55% seen once. This sequence originates from a male donor with severe acne vulgaris. The sample was blood.

The CDR3 is CASSRLDRGTEAKNIRYF. The CDR3 DNA reads TGTGCCAGCAGTCGACTCGACAGGGGCACTGAAGCCAAAAACATTCGGTACTTC. This chain joins TRBV28 and TRBJ2-4; 8 bases agree with TRBD1. The CDR3 is 18 amino acids. Germline CDR1 reads MDHEN; CDR2 reads SYDVKM.